In its sample, the clone carrying this T cell receptor (beta chain) was seen many times. No antigen is known for it. There were TCR beta CDR3 regions amplified from RNA transcripts. An initial round of RT-PCR targeting the TCR CDR3 relied on the HTBI primer set. TCRdb ran MiXCR on the multiplex PCR reads and lists one entry per CDR3 protein. The repertoire has 300,000 to 450,000 distinct CDR3 sequences, about 15% of them found once; the top ten carry 32%. Graves' hyperthyroidism is called stable when ophthalmopathy does not progress within 18 months. The source of the sample is a study of T cells in Graves' hyperthyroidism and ophthalmopathy. General study results and limits: In blood, most of the thyroid clonotypes expanded above 0.001 were also present.

The TCR comes from a woman aged 30 to 39 with Graves' hyperthyroidism. Sequenced sample: blood.

DNA of the CDR3: TGTGCCAGCGGACGGCCACGCACAGATACGCAGTATTTT. This encodes CASGRPRTDTQYF. J is TRBJ2-3 and V is TRBV27; D gene uncertain. Germline CDR1 reads MNHEY; CDR2 reads SMNVEV (reference sequence). The CDR3 contains 13 residues. V was shortened by 8 bases and J by 1 base, with 10 bases between the two germline ends.